This passage covers 30 T cell receptor beta chains from one sample sequenced in a study of cytomegalovirus exposure and HLA in healthy donors. The PCR made use of 60 Vbeta and 13 Jbeta primers. The table came from immunoSEQ multiplex PCR; TCRdb's copy has only in-frame clones and leaves some out. The repertoire holds 100,000 to 150,000 clones, with more than 75% as singletons. The sample comprised PBMCs. Receptors were obtained from a female donor in good health and CMV-seronegative.

V and J are TRBV7-9 and TRBJ2-7; D remains ambiguous. The CDR3 has 13 residues. Germline values: CDR1 SEHNR, CDR2 FQNEAQ (reference sequence). Trimming stripped 4 bases from V and 3 bases from J, with 10 bases between. The CDR3 bases are TGTGCCAGCAGCTCCTCGTCCGGCTACGAGCAGTACTTC. Encoded protein: CASSSSSGYEQYF.

The genes are TRBV10-3 and TRBJ1-5, with D maybe TRBD1 (6 bases). The length of the CDR3 is 14 residues. The V end lost 4 bases, the J end lost 9 bases, and 16 bases lay between the germline ends. Germline V gene data show CDR1 as ENHRY and CDR2 as SYGVKD. This CDR3 reads CAISGTGPQGPQHF. As DNA, the CDR3 is TGTGCCATCAGTGGTACAGGGCCTCAAGGGCCCCAGCATTTT.

J is TRBJ1-1 and V is TRBV10-3; TRBD1 matches 7 bases. The germline V gene has CDR1 ENHRY and CDR2 SYGVKD. The CDR3 extends over 15 amino acids. V shed 10 bases, J shed 11 bases, and the junction held 22 bases outside the gene matches. CDR3 protein: CASRDYGQEKFMAFF. CDR3 DNA: TGTGCCAGCAGAGATTATGGACAGGAGAAGTTCATGGCTTTCTTT.

CDR3 sequence (DNA): TGTGCCAGCGGCAGACAAGAGACCCAGTACTTC. Translated, it gives CASGRQETQYF. The chain joins TRBV2 to TRBJ2-5; D is ambiguous. Deletions cut 8 bases from V and 2 bases from J, with 6 bases between. This CDR3 is built from 11 residues. Germline-derived CDR1 and CDR2 are SNHLY and FYNNEI.

The chain recombines TRBV7-9 with TRBJ2-5; TRBD2 matches 8 bases. The CDR3 runs 15 residues. Looked up from germline, CDR1 is SEHNR and CDR2 is FQNEAQ (reference sequence). V was pared by 3 bases and J by 9 bases, with 12 bases of the junction left unmatched. The CDR3 coding sequence is TGTGCCAGCAGCTTCACCGGGACTAGTCGTTCGGCCCAGTACTTC. Translation: CASSFTGTSRSAQYF.

The chain recombines TRBV11-1 with TRBJ1-1; D uncertain. Trimming left V 4 bases short and J 1 base short, with 7 bases between. The CDR3 contains 13 residues. Germline loops: CDR1 SGHAT, CDR2 FQDESV (reference sequence). For the CDR3, the DNA is TGTGCCAGCAGCTACGCGGGGAACACTGAAGCTTTCTTT. Protein: CASSYAGNTEAFF.

The rearrangement joins TRBV6-6 to TRBJ2-5, with D tentatively TRBD2 (6 bases). TRBJ2-7 matches the DNA end more closely, so the J call is doubtful. This CDR3 contains 11 residues. In germline, CDR1 is MNHNY, CDR2 SVGAGI (reference sequence). The CDR3: CASSRGSEQYF. DNA of the CDR3: TGTGCCAGCAGCCGGGGGAGCGAGCAGTACTTC.

This clone has just a few counts. The V and J genes are TRBV5-1 and TRBJ2-2; D call uncertain. V shed 0 bases and J shed 6 bases, with 9 bases lying between them. CDR1 is SGHRS, CDR2 YFSETQ, per germline. This CDR3 has 14 amino acids. CDR3 nucleotides: TGCGCCAGCAGCTTGGAGGAGTTTCCCGGGGAGCTGTTTTTT. Protein: CASSLEEFPGELFF.

The gene calls are TRBV28 and TRBJ1-1; 8 bases are a match to TRBD1. V was clipped by 5 bases and J by 1 base; unmatched bases: 3. From germline, CDR1 is MDHEN and CDR2 SYDVKM. This CDR3 comprises 14 residues. This CDR3 is CASSQTGENTEAFF. The CDR3 region has the DNA TGTGCCAGCAGTCAGACAGGGGAGAACACTGAAGCTTTCTTT.

The chain has TRBV28 and TRBJ2-2; D is perhaps TRBD1 (6 bases). V was trimmed by 3 bases and J by 6 bases, leaving 17 bases between them. The CDR3 is 16 residues long. The V gene's germline CDR1 is MDHEN and CDR2 SYDVKM. CDR3 in DNA: TGTGCCAGCAGTTTGCATGGGCTAGGGGGACCCGGGGAGCTGTTTTTT. The encoded protein is CASSLHGLGGPGELFF.

This chain joins TRBV18 and TRBJ1-3, with unresolved D. The CDR3 consists of 15 residues. CDR1 is KGHSH and CDR2 is LQKENI in the germline V gene. Trimming removed 3 bases from V and 0 bases from J, with 9 bases in between. CDR3 loop: CASSPRGSSGNTIYF. The DNA of the CDR3 is TGTGCCAGCTCACCTCGAGGGTCCTCTGGAAACACCATATATTTT.

This clone appeared a few times. The rearrangement links TRBV28 to TRBJ1-6, with 10 bases identical to TRBD1. CDR1 and CDR2 from the germline V gene are MDHEN and SYDVKM. The CDR3 extends over 13 amino acids. V lost 10 bases and J lost 9; bases outside the gene matches: 6. The CDR3, as DNA: TGTGCCACCTCGGGACAGGGGAGTTCACCCCTCCACTTT. Encoded protein: CATSGQGSSPLHF.

The rearrangement uses TRBV18 and TRBJ2-7; no clear D gene. CDR1 is KGHSH, CDR2 LQKENI, per germline. There are 12 residues in the CDR3. The V gene lost 3 bases and the J gene lost 2 bases, with 5 bases spanning the gap. CDR3: CASSPRTYEQYF. CDR3 nucleotides: TGTGCCAGCTCACCTCGTACCTACGAGCAGTACTTC.

This chain connects TRBV28 to TRBJ2-1; 8 bases map to TRBD2. The CDR3 is 15 amino acids. Germline V CDR1 and CDR2: MDHEN, SYDVKM. The J segment lost 8 bases and the V segment lost 5 bases, leaving 11 bases of the junction unmatched. The CDR3 region has the DNA TGTGCCAGCAGTCTCCTCTCCGGGACTAGGCATGAGCAGTTCTTC. It codes for CASSLLSGTRHEQFF.

The rearrangement links TRBV5-1 to TRBJ2-5; D gene ambiguous. Between the trimmed V and J ends, which lost 4 bases and 2 bases, there was a span of 6 bases. This CDR3 spans 12 amino acids. Germline V gene lookup returns CDR1 SGHRS and CDR2 YFSETQ. The CDR3 nucleotides are TGCGCCAGCAGCCAACTACAAGAGACCCAGTACTTC. Residues: CASSQLQETQYF.

The chain has TRBV4-3 and TRBJ1-1, with a possible D match to TRBD1 (6 bases). V was pared by 4 bases and J by 4 bases, with 19 bases between. The CDR3 totals 16 residues. Germline CDR1 LGHNA, CDR2 YSLEER. The CDR3 spells CASSPWGPLVGTEAFF. The CDR3 DNA sequence: TGCGCCAGCAGCCCTTGGGGGCCGTTGGTAGGCACTGAAGCTTTCTTT.

The DNA for the CDR3 is TGTGCCAGCAGTACAGGGGGAAGCAATCAGCCCCAGCATTTT. The encoded protein is CASSTGGSNQPQHF. The rearrangement joins TRBV7-9 to TRBJ1-5; TRBD1 matches 8 bases. Germline assignment: CDR1 SEHNR and CDR2 FQNEAQ (reference sequence). The CDR3 totals 14 residues. The trim removed 6 bases at V and 1 base at J, leaving 2 bases unmatched.

J is TRBJ2-5 and V is TRBV30; 7 nucleotides align to TRBD1. The CDR3 runs 15 residues. The V gene end was trimmed by 1 base and the J gene end by 4 bases; junction bases not matched to a gene: 9. Germline CDR1 is GTSNPN and CDR2 is SVGIG (reference sequence). The CDR3 sequence: CAWSGGDSLRETQYF. CDR3 coding DNA: TGTGCCTGGAGTGGAGGGGACAGCCTACGAGAGACCCAGTACTTC. Full variable domain (remainder filled in from reference TRBV30 and TRBJ2-5): SQTIHQWPATLVQPVGSPLSLECTVEGTSNPNLYWYRQAAGRGLQLLFYSVGIGQISSEVPQNLSASRPQDRQFILSSKKLLLSDSGFYLCAWSGGDSLRETQYFGPGTRLLVL.

The V and J genes are TRBV7-6 and TRBJ2-1; 8 bases are shared with TRBD2. Germline-derived CDR1 and CDR2 are SGHVS and FNYEAQ. V dropped 4 bases and J dropped 0; count of bases not matched to a gene: 2. The CDR3 covers 15 residues. The CDR3 coding sequence is TGTGCCAGCAGCTCCGGGACTAGCTCCTACAATGAGCAGTTCTTC. It translates to CASSSGTSSYNEQFF.

The chain couples TRBV7-9 to TRBJ1-5; TRBD1 agrees at 8 bases. Germline CDR1 SEHNR, CDR2 FQNEAQ (reference sequence). The length of the CDR3 is 14 residues. The V segment lost 2 bases and the J segment 4 bases; nucleotides outside the gene matches: 1. In DNA form, the CDR3 reads TGTGCCAGCAGCTTACAGGGGGCTAATCAGCCCCAGCATTTT. Protein product: CASSLQGANQPQHF.

This rearrangement joins TRBV27 to TRBJ2-2; no definite D call. Germline V gene lookup returns CDR1 MNHEY and CDR2 SMNVEV (reference sequence). This CDR3 region has 13 residues. Trimming left V 1 base short and J 5 bases short, with 5 bases between. The CDR3 DNA reads TGTGCCAGCAGTTTATATGAGACCGGGGAGCTGTTTTTT. This gives the protein CASSLYETGELFF.

The sample holds a few counts of this clone. V and J are TRBV5-1 and TRBJ2-1; 11 positions match TRBD1. Trimming cost V 4 bases and J 7 bases; bases outside gene matches: 4. This CDR3 comprises 14 residues. Per germline, CDR1 SGHRS and CDR2 YFSETQ. In nucleotides, the CDR3 is TGCGCCAGCAGCACCGGGGACAGGGGGAATGAGCAGTTCTTC. It translates to CASSTGDRGNEQFF.

The rearrangement links TRBV9 to TRBJ2-2; D is possibly TRBD2 (5 bases). CDR3 length: 15 amino acids. Germline CDR1 SGDLS, CDR2 YYNGEE. The V gene lost 4 bases and the J gene lost 4 bases, with 14 bases spanning the gap. CDR3 region: CASSPRGQSTGELFF. The CDR3 nucleotides read TGTGCCAGCAGCCCCCGAGGGCAGTCCACCGGGGAGCTGTTTTTT.

Only one count was recorded for this clone. The CDR3 DNA is TGTGCCAGCACCCTTGGAGGGACAGATACGCAGTATTTT. Residues: CASTLGGTDTQYF. The chain uses TRBV2 and TRBJ2-3; D might be TRBD2 (6 bases). Trimming shortened V by 7 bases and J by 3 bases, and 11 bases separated the two germline ends. This CDR3 is built from 13 residues. The germline CDR1 and CDR2 sequences are SNHLY and FYNNEI.

The V call is TRBV21-1, the J call TRBJ2-5; TRBD2, the table's D call, lacks a check against the DNA. TRBV21-1 is tagged as a pseudogene. This CDR3 contains 11 residues. This chain's CDR3 is CASSKHGTQYF. CDR3 bases: TGTGCCAGCAGCAAACACGGGACCCAGTACTTC.

This chain connects TRBV5-5 to TRBJ2-2, with D possibly being TRBD1 (6 bases). This CDR3 is 15 amino acids long. V was clipped by 6 bases and J by 4 bases, with 16 bases between them. Germline CDR1 and CDR2: SGHKS and YYEKEE (reference sequence). The DNA of the CDR3 is TGTGCCAGCACCCCGTCCCAGGGGCTCACCGGGGAGCTGTTTTTT. It specifies CASTPSQGLTGELFF.

V and J are TRBV7-9 and TRBJ1-2; D possibly corresponds to TRBD1 (5 bases). V was clipped by 1 base and J by 3 bases, with 12 bases between them. This CDR3 has 15 residues. Germline values: CDR1 SEHNR, CDR2 FQNEAQ (reference sequence). The CDR3 DNA reads TGTGCCAGCAGCTTAGGGAACGGCAGGGACTATGGCTACACCTTC. Its protein is CASSLGNGRDYGYTF.

V gene TRBV9 combines with J gene TRBJ1-1, with 7 bases matching TRBD1. The V segment lost 4 bases and the J segment 3 bases; nucleotides outside the gene matches: 9. This CDR3 has 15 residues. Germline CDR1 reads SGDLS; CDR2 reads YYNGEE. DNA for the CDR3: TGTGCCAGCAGCCCTCGGACAGGCAGGGACACTGAAGCTTTCTTT. Translated, it gives CASSPRTGRDTEAFF.

The chain recombines TRBV30 with TRBJ1-4; D call uncertain. V was cut by 6 bases and J by 8 bases, with 13 bases left in between. The CDR3 is 12 residues long. The V gene's germline CDR1 is GTSNPN and CDR2 SVGIG (reference sequence). CDR3 protein: CACGQVDEKLFF. The DNA of the CDR3 is TGTGCCTGTGGGCAAGTAGACGAAAAACTGTTTTTT.

This clone was detected only a few times. The chain links TRBV12-5 to TRBJ2-5, with unresolved D. Germline loops: CDR1 LGHNT, CDR2 FRNRAP. There are 15 residues in the CDR3. The V gene lost 6 bases and the J gene lost 1 base, with 15 bases spanning the gap. In DNA form, the CDR3 reads TGTGCTAGTGGCCTTCCCCCGGGTCTCCAAGAGACCCAGTACTTC. It specifies CASGLPPGLQETQYF.